Listed below are T cell receptor beta chains from one sample, sequenced in a study of Graves' ophthalmopathy and Graves' hyperthyroidism. TCRdb analysed the multiplex PCR reads with MiXCR anew, one entry per CDR3 protein. The data contain approximately 700,000 distinct CDR3 sequences, around 40% of them singletons. Sequencing was performed on peripheral blood. The source is an adult man with Graves' ophthalmopathy. Each CDR3 is given with its conserved first and last residue. Some rows mark clone size as missing; the rest say once, few, many or name a class of expanded clone.

j_call: TRBJ2-7
clone_size: NA
v_call: TRBV19
cdr3_aa: CASSGRTSYEQYF

j_call: TRBJ2-7
clone_size: NA
v_call: TRBV25-1
cdr3_aa: CASSESGARTDEQYF

j_call: TRBJ2-7
clone_size: many
v_call: TRBV7-2
cdr3_aa: CASSRSGTGFYEQYF

j_call: TRBJ1-2
clone_size: many
v_call: TRBV29-1
cdr3_aa: CSAKERNYGYTF

j_call: TRBJ1-2
clone_size: many
v_call: TRBV25-1
cdr3_aa: CASSEVTGTAYGYTF

j_call: TRBJ2-2
clone_size: NA
v_call: TRBV5-6
cdr3_aa: CASNSMTTGFHGELFF

j_call: TRBJ2-5
clone_size: NA
v_call: TRBV6-2/TRBV6-3
cdr3_aa: CASSPARATQETQYF

j_call: TRBJ1-1
clone_size: NA
v_call: TRBV29-1
cdr3_aa: CSVEVEGAGTEAFF

j_call: TRBJ2-7
clone_size: NA
v_call: TRBV25-1
cdr3_aa: CASSLTGWNEQYF

j_call: TRBJ1-5
clone_size: NA
v_call: TRBV7-3
cdr3_aa: CASSLGWGNEHF

j_call: TRBJ2-5
clone_size: NA
v_call: TRBV9
cdr3_aa: CASSLTGGLRETQYF